The clone carrying this T cell receptor beta chain was counted between two and nine times. According to the study, TCR beta libraries were built with iRepertoire HTBI primers and CDR3-region Arm-PCR. TCRdb reprocessed the multiplex PCR reads with MiXCR, giving one entry per CDR3 protein. The sample has 400,000 to 650,000 distinct CDR3 sequences, roughly a sixth seen once; the top ten hold approximately 25%. The sample comes from a study of regulatory T cells in long-lasting Graves disease. Documented time point: newly diagnosed GD, antithyroid drugs for less than 3 months. Preparation of the TCR library used RNA extracted from PBMCs. These data were also filed under a second study, of T cells in Graves' hyperthyroidism and ophthalmopathy.

This specimen was peripheral blood mononuclear cells (PBMCs), taken at new diagnosis, from a patient treated with antithyroid drugs. This TCR came from a middle-aged woman with Graves disease.

This chain's CDR3 is CASTLGTGDQPQHF. Here the CDR3 DNA reads TGTGCCAGTACACTCGGGACAGGGGATCAGCCCCAGCATTTT. The chain is built from TRBV19 and TRBJ1-5; TRBD1 agrees at 10 bases. The length of the CDR3 is 14 residues. Per the germline V gene, CDR1 is LNHDA and CDR2 is SQIVND (reference sequence). V lost 7 bases to trimming and J lost 5 bases; unmatched junction nucleotides: 5.